These T cell receptor beta chains were read from a single sample in a study of OX40 agonist ivuxolimab in advanced cancers. Method: immunoSEQ multiplex PCR; TCRdb's copy keeps in-frame clones and lacks some. The sample has tens of thousands of clones, nearly 80% seen once; the top ten hold more than 2%. The sequences come from CD4+ or CD8+ T cells sorted from blood, collected in a trial of the OX40 agonist ivuxolimab. These receptors all stem from an adult with an advanced solid tumor such as melanoma, head and neck, liver or kidney cancer. Both conserved end residues are part of each CDR3. The D gene is left open where the match is weak. Some rows have no size entry. The others give once, few or many, or a class for an expanded clone.

>-|TRBJ1-2|-|TRBV10-2
CASSESGPGNGYTF
TGCGCCAGCAGTGAGTCCGGACCAGGGAACGGCTACACCTTC
>-|TRBJ2-3|-|TRBV7-2
CASSLSTSTSTDTQYF
TGTGCCAGCAGCTTGTCGACTTCTACTAGCACAGATACGCAGTATTTT
>-|TRBJ2-7|-|TRBV18
CASSPGASSYEQYF
TGTGCCAGCTCACCAGGGGCCAGCTCCTACGAGCAGTACTTC
>-|TRBJ2-7|-|TRBV6-5
CATMGMGVYEQYF
TGTGCCACCATGGGGATGGGGGTCTACGAGCAGTACTTC
>-|TRBJ2-7|-|TRBV18
CASSPTGYEQYF
TGTGCCAGCTCCCCCACAGGGTACGAGCAGTACTTC
>medium-sized|TRBJ1-5|-|TRBV6-5
CASSYSRDQPQHF
TGTGCCAGCAGTTACTCGAGGGATCAGCCCCAGCATTTT
>-|TRBJ2-1|TRBD2|TRBV7-8
CASSLAVLAGGVSEQFF
TGTGCCAGCAGCTTAGCGGTTCTAGCGGGAGGGGTCAGTGAGCAGTTCTTC
>few|TRBJ1-1|-|TRBV5-4
CASSLRQGANRNTEAFF
TGTGCCAGCAGCTTGCGGCAGGGCGCCAATAGAAACACTGAAGCTTTCTTT
>-|TRBJ2-3|TRBD2|TRBV6-1
CASSRLAGLTDTQYF
TGTGCCAGCAGCCGACTAGCGGGACTCACAGATACGCAGTATTTT
>once|TRBJ2-2|TRBD2|TRBV7-2
CASRERGGLSPGELFF
TGTGCCAGCAGAGAGCGGGGGGGCCTGTCCCCCGGGGAGCTGTTTTTT
>medium-sized|TRBJ1-4|-|TRBV18
CASSSYDEKLFF
TGTGCCAGCTCATCATACGATGAAAAACTGTTTTTT
>few|TRBJ2-5|TRBD1|TRBV25-1
CASSEYGDRGGRETQYF
TGTGCCAGCAGTGAATATGGAGACAGGGGGGGGCGGGAGACCCAGTACTTC
>-|TRBJ2-7|TRBD1|TRBV19
CASSIAGGYEQYF
TGTGCCAGTAGTATAGCAGGGGGCTACGAGCAGTACTTC
>-|TRBJ2-7|-|TRBV7-2
CASSTGGPYEQYF
TGTGCCAGCTCCACGGGGGGCCCCTACGAGCAGTACTTC
>medium-sized|TRBJ1-2|TRBD1|TRBV19
CASVAGTGPAYGYTF
TGTGCCAGTGTGGCCGGGACAGGGCCGGCCTATGGCTACACCTTC
>few|TRBJ1-5|-|TRBV6-5
CASSTGLQPQHF
TGTGCCAGCTCGACAGGTTTACAGCCCCAGCATTTT
>few|TRBJ1-2|-|TRBV5-4
CASSLWGTGQGRGYTF
TGTGCCAGCAGCTTGTGGGGGACGGGCCAGGGACGGGGCTACACCTTC
>once|TRBJ2-1|-|TRBV28
CASSRWENNEQFF
TGTGCCAGCAGCCGCTGGGAAAACAATGAGCAGTTCTTC
>-|TRBJ2-3|-|TRBV5-1
CASSLGGSTDTQYF
TGCGCCAGCAGCTTGGGGGGGAGCACAGATACGCAGTATTTT
>once|TRBJ1-1|-|TRBV6-6
CASSRPRSANTEAFF
TGTGCCAGCAGCCGGCCAAGGTCAGCTAACACTGAAGCTTTCTTT
>once|TRBJ1-1|-|TRBV19
CASSMIGAFF
TGTGCCAGTAGCATGATAGGGGCTTTCTTT
>-|TRBJ2-7|TRBD1|TRBV9
CASSVDHRGYEQYF
TGTGCCAGCAGCGTAGATCACAGGGGATACGAGCAGTACTTC
>-|TRBJ2-1|TRBD2|TRBV7-6
CASSRGLAGVKEQFF
TGTGCCAGCAGCCGTGGACTAGCGGGAGTGAAGGAGCAGTTCTTC
>-|TRBJ2-7|-|TRBV27
CASSRGRWEMDEQYF
TGTGCCAGCAGTCGTGGACGGTGGGAGATGGACGAGCAGTACTTC
>-|TRBJ1-1|TRBD1|TRBV7-2
CASSWGQPGAEAFF
TGTGCCAGCAGCTGGGGACAGCCAGGGGCTGAAGCTTTCTTT
>-|TRBJ1-6|-|TRBV5-1
CASSLDRVLNSPLHF
TGCGCCAGCAGCTTGGACCGGGTCCTTAATTCACCCCTCCACTTT